This TCR beta chain was sequenced for a study of spatial heterogeneity in lung cancer. About the research overall: Compared with alpha-chain sequences, beta-chain sequences were consistently detected in greater numbers.

TCRdb fed the 5' RACE reads into MiXCR, producing one record per CDR3 protein. Here the sample spans 8,500 to 14,000 distinct CDR3 sequences, less than 5% being singletons. Germline CDR1 and CDR2: LGHDT and YNNKEL (reference sequence). V shed 2 bases and J 6 bases; nucleotides not matched to a gene: 4. The CDR3 runs to 15 residues. The time point here: sample taken at primary tumor resection. Whole RNA, which was extracted from tumor, nontumor lung tissue or frozen PBMC, was sequenced without any cell sorting. This clonotype was recorded at least ten times. This TCR derives from a male donor with early-stage non-small cell lung cancer. This chain links TRBV3-1 with TRBJ2-7; 13 nucleotides align to TRBD2. The starting material was normal lung tissue next to the tumor, obtained at surgery. CDR3 in DNA: TGTGCCAGCAGCCAATGGACTAGCGGGAGTGGCGAGCAGTACTTC. This encodes CASSQWTSGSGEQYF.